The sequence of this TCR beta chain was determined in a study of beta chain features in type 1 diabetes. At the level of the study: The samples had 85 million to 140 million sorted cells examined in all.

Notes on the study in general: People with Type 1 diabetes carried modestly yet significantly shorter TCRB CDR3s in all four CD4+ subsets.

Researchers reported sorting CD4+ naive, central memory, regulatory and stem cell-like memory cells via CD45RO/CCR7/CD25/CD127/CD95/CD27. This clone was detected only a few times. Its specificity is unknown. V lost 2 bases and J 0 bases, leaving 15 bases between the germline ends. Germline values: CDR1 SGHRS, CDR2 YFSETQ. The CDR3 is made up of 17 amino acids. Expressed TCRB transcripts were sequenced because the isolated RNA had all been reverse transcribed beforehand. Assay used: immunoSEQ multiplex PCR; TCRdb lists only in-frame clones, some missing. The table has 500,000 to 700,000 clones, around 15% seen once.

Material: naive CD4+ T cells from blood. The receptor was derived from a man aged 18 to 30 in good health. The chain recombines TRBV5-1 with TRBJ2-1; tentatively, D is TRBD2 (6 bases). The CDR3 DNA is TGCGCCAGCAGCTTCCGACTAGGAGAAAGCTCCTACAATGAGCAGTTCTTC. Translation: CASSFRLGESSYNEQFF.